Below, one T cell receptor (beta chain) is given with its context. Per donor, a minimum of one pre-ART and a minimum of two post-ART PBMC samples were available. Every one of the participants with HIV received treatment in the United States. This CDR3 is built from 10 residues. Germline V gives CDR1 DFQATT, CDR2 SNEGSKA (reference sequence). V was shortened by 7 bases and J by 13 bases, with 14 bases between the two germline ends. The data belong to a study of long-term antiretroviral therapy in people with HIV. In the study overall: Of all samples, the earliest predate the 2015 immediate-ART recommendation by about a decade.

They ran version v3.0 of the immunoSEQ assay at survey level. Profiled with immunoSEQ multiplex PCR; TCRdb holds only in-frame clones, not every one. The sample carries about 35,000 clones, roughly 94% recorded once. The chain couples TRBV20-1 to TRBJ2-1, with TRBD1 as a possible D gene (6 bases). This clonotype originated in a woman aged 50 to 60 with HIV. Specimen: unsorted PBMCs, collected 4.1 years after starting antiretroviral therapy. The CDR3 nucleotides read TGCAGTGTGGAACAGGGTCATCAGTTCTTC. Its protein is CSVEQGHQFF.